This entry features one TCR beta chain sequence. This sample was taken from a study of lymphopenia after photon versus proton radiotherapy. Trimming pared 0 bases from V and 5 bases from J, leaving 16 bases between. Germline V gives CDR1 GTSNPN, CDR2 SVGIG (reference sequence). The CDR3 spans 15 residues. The repertoire was sequenced with immunoSEQ multiplex PCR; TCRdb's copy has only in-frame clones and lacks some. The sample has about 45,000 clones, less than 90% seen once; the top ten hold 2% to 2.5%. The rearrangement links TRBV30 to TRBJ1-1, with D unresolved. The sample here was peripheral blood, taken from a patient treated with photon-based radiotherapy. The sequence derives from a man aged 35-49 years with gastric cancer. This CDR3 reads CAWSVPEKRGTEAFF. DNA for the CDR3: TGTGCCTGGAGTGTACCAGAGAAACGGGGAACTGAAGCTTTCTTT. The variable domain in full, completed from reference TRBV30 and TRBJ1-1, reads SQTIHQWPATLVQPVGSPLSLECTVEGTSNPNLYWYRQAAGRGLQLLFYSVGIGQISSEVPQNLSASRPQDRQFILSSKKLLLSDSGFYLCAWSVPEKRGTEAFFGQGTRLTVV.